The TCR beta chain under discussion was sequenced for a study of OX40 agonist ivuxolimab in advanced cancers. As concerns this clone: Its target is unknown.

This table comes from immunoSEQ multiplex PCR, and its TCRdb copy is limited to in-frame clones, with some not included. The sample lists approximately 58,000 clones, about 87% seen once, with 3% to 3.5% in the top ten. Points from the study as a whole: CD8+ T cells averaged more expanded clones than CD4+. Undetermined was the antigen specificity of the expanded peripheral T cells.

Anyone with autoimmune disease history or systemic immunosuppression was excluded. CDR1 is SGHDT, CDR2 YYEEEE, per germline. This CDR3 is 13 amino acids long. V lost 4 bases to trimming and J lost 9 bases, with 14 bases between them. Sequenced material: CD4+ or CD8+ T cells sorted from blood, taken in a trial of the OX40 agonist ivuxolimab. This sequence joins TRBV5-6 and TRBJ1-5; maybe TRBD1 (5 bases). The receptor comes from an adult with an advanced solid tumor such as melanoma, head and neck, liver or kidney cancer. The CDR3 DNA reads as TGTGCCAGCAGCGCAGAACGGGGGGGGCCCCAGCATTTT. This gives the protein CASSAERGGPQHF.